Presented here are 5 T cell receptor beta chains from one specimen sequenced in a study of T cell clonotyping in hematopoietic cell transplantation. The table came from immunoSEQ multiplex PCR; TCRdb's copy has only in-frame clones and leaves some out. Of some 17,000 clones listed, approximately 87% were seen once; the top ten hold roughly 2.5%. Sequencing was carried out using peripheral blood mononuclear cells. Every receptor here comes from a man aged 45 to 65 in good health. Some clones in this sample may be carry-over from other donors' samples.

The chain combines TRBV6-5 with TRBJ1-2; D is uncertain. Germline CDR1 is MNHEY and CDR2 is SVGAGI. CDR3 length: 12 amino acids. V lost 0 bases and J lost 8, with 7 bases in between. The CDR3 DNA reads TGTGCCAGCAGTTACTCCGGGAGGGGCTACACCTTC. It yields the protein CASSYSGRGYTF.

The chain couples TRBV5-4 to TRBJ1-2; 9 positions match TRBD1. The CDR3 is 16 amino acids. V dropped 0 bases and J dropped 6; count of bases not matched to a gene: 9. Germline assignment: CDR1 SGHNT and CDR2 YYREEE (reference sequence). The CDR3 sequence: CASSLDRGRVVNGYTF. Here the CDR3 DNA reads TGTGCCAGCAGCTTGGACAGGGGGCGCGTCGTGAATGGCTACACCTTC.

The chain carries TRBV30 and TRBJ2-1, with 7 bases lining up with TRBD1. This CDR3 comprises 11 residues. The V gene's germline CDR1 is GTSNPN and CDR2 SVGIG (reference sequence). Trimming took 8 bases from V and 4 from J; bases not matched to a gene: 2. CDR3: CAGDSYNEQFF. The CDR3 DNA is TGTGCCGGGGACAGTTACAATGAGCAGTTCTTC.

The J gene is TRBJ1-4, the V gene TRBV4-3; maybe TRBD1 (5 bases). The CDR3 loop spans 15 amino acids. CDR1 LGHNA and CDR2 YSLEER come from the germline V gene. Trimming pared 0 bases from V and 8 bases from J, leaving 13 bases between. The CDR3 DNA reads as TGCGCCAGCAGCCAAGATCGGCAGGGATGGGAAAAACTGTTTTTT. It encodes CASSQDRQGWEKLFF.

The CDR3 reads CASSVGGLGYNEQFF. The CDR3 DNA reads TGTGCCAGCAGCGTGGGGGGCTTAGGCTACAATGAGCAGTTCTTC. This rearrangement joins TRBV9 to TRBJ2-1; the D call may be TRBD1 or TRBD2 (6 bases each). The CDR3 runs 15 residues. V shed 2 bases and J shed 3 bases, with 12 bases lying between them. Germline V gene lookup returns CDR1 SGDLS and CDR2 YYNGEE. The full variable domain, completed using reference TRBV9 and TRBJ2-1, is DSGVTQTPKHLITATGQRVTLRCSPRSGDLSVYWYQQSLDQGLQFLIQYYNGEERAKGNILERFSAQQFPDLHSELNLSSLELGDSALYFCASSVGGLGYNEQFFGPGTRLTVL.